What follows are 20 T cell receptor beta chains derived from one specimen sequenced in a study of blood T cell repertoires in COVID-19. Using immunoSEQ multiplex PCR, the repertoire was profiled, and TCRdb retains in-frame clones only, with some absent. The table lists about 100,000 clones, about 80% of them singletons. The sequenced sample was peripheral blood. These receptors came from a woman older than 75 with active or convalescent COVID-19.

The V call is TRBV28, the J call TRBJ1-2; 12 positions match TRBD1. V trimming: 7 bases; J trimming: 8 bases; junction bases outside the gene matches: 11. Germline CDR1 MDHEN, CDR2 SYDVKM. The CDR3 extends over 15 amino acids. The CDR3 sequence: CASTSGDRGRGGYTF. The CDR3 DNA sequence: TGTGCCAGCACCTCCGGGGACAGGGGGCGCGGCGGCTACACCTTC.

This clone was picked up a small number of times. V gene TRBV5-8 combines with J gene TRBJ2-3; 9 bases agree with TRBD2. With 3 bases clipped from V and 0 bases from J, the junction kept 5 bases outside the gene matches. This CDR3 spans 16 amino acids. Germline values: CDR1 SGHTS, CDR2 YDEGEE. In DNA, the CDR3 is TGTGCCAGCAGCTCGATAGCGGGGGAGAGCACAGATACGCAGTATTTT. This sequence encodes CASSSIAGESTDTQYF.

The chain employs TRBV6-2 or TRBV6-3 and TRBJ2-1, with 11 bases matching TRBD2. V trimming: 1 base; J trimming: 5 bases; junction bases outside the gene matches: 4. The CDR3 length is 16 residues. Germline values: CDR1 MNHEY, CDR2 SVGEGT. The CDR3 DNA reads as TGTGCCAGCAGTTACTACGGGACTAGCGGTCACAATGAGCAGTTCTTC. Translation gives CASSYYGTSGHNEQFF.

The J gene is TRBJ1-4, the V gene TRBV28, with D uncertain. V was cut by 3 bases and J by 7 bases, with 6 bases left in between. CDR1 MDHEN and CDR2 SYDVKM come from the germline V gene. CDR3 size: 12 residues. The DNA for the CDR3 is TGTGCCAGCAGTTTTTTGAGTGAAAAACTGTTTTTT. Protein sequence: CASSFLSEKLFF.

Notes on this clone: One end of the junction fails to match germline, which may point to a read error. The chain recombines TRBV6-5 with TRBJ2-1, with TRBD2 as a possible D gene (6 bases). Per the germline V gene, CDR1 is MNHEY and CDR2 is SVGAGI. The CDR3 is 12 residues long. CDR3 region: CASMGGSGLNVF. The CDR3 region has the DNA TGTGCCAGCATGGGGGGAAGCGGCCTTAATGTCTTC.

The chain couples TRBV14 to TRBJ2-3; 9 bases line up with TRBD2. The CDR3 is 15 amino acids. The germline V gene encodes CDR1 SGHDN and CDR2 FVKESK. CDR3 nucleotide sequence: TGTGCGACCCAGCCCCCTAGCGGGACCAGAGTCACGCAGTATTTT. This codes for CATQPPSGTRVTQYF.

The V and J genes are TRBV28 and TRBJ2-3, with 10 bases fitting TRBD1. After removal of 5 bases from V and 0 bases from J, the junction contained 11 bases not matched to a gene. The CDR3 runs 18 residues. Germline loops: CDR1 MDHEN, CDR2 SYDVKM. The CDR3 is CASSPGTGALLSTDTQYF. CDR3 nucleotides: TGTGCCAGCAGTCCCGGGACAGGGGCCCTGTTGAGCACAGATACGCAGTATTTT.

The rearrangement joins TRBV7-2 to TRBJ2-1; TRBD2 aligns across 13 bases. J lost 10 bases, V lost 1 base, and 7 bases had no gene match. CDR1 is SGHTA, CDR2 FQGNSA, per germline. The length of the CDR3 is 16 residues. CDR3 sequence (DNA): TGTGCCAGCAGCTTAGGGCGGACTAGCGGGAGCGTCGAGCAGTTCTTC. The encoded protein is CASSLGRTSGSVEQFF.

J is TRBJ1-4 and V is TRBV19; tentative D call: TRBD1 (5 bases). The V gene lost 8 bases and the J gene lost 8 bases, with 24 bases spanning the gap. CDR3 length: 16 amino acids. Germline values: CDR1 LNHDA, CDR2 SQIVND (reference sequence). The CDR3, as DNA: TGTGCCAGTGAGGGGTCGAGGGAGGGTAACGGAGAAAAACTGTTTTTT. This gives the protein CASEGSREGNGEKLFF.

The rearrangement links TRBV6-5 to TRBJ1-1; D not resolved. The germline gives CDR1 MNHEY, CDR2 SVGAGI. V was pared by 8 bases and J by 5 bases, with 18 bases between. CDR3 length equals 14 residues. This CDR3 reads CASSGRPQETEAFF. The CDR3 DNA sequence: TGTGCCAGCTCAGGCAGGCCTCAAGAAACTGAAGCTTTCTTT.

The J gene is TRBJ2-1, the V gene TRBV24-1, with 8 bases aligning to TRBD1. Germline V CDR1 and CDR2: KGHDR, SFDVKD. The junction had 10 bases not matched to a gene; V was cut back by 3 bases and J by 4 bases. The CDR3 runs 17 residues. This CDR3 reads CATSDTMTGAGYNEQFF. CDR3 DNA sequence: TGTGCCACCAGTGATACCATGACAGGGGCGGGATACAATGAGCAGTTCTTC.

The chain uses TRBV30 and TRBJ1-1, with no clear D. Germline loops: CDR1 GTSNPN, CDR2 SVGIG (reference sequence). This CDR3 spans 14 amino acids. V lost 0 bases to trimming and J lost 0 bases, with 8 bases between them. The CDR3 sequence is CAWSVSGVNTEAFF. The CDR3 region has the DNA TGTGCCTGGAGTGTATCCGGGGTGAACACTGAAGCTTTCTTT.

This chain joins TRBV3-1 (or the pseudogene TRBV3-2) and TRBJ1-2, with TRBD1 matching 10 bases. From germline, CDR1 is LGHDT and CDR2 YNNKEL (reference sequence). The V gene end was trimmed by 6 bases and the J gene end by 7 bases; junction bases not matched to a gene: 11. The CDR3 sequence is 15 residues long. The CDR3 loop reads CASSPGQGKKGGYTF. In nucleotides, the CDR3 is TGTGCCAGCAGTCCGGGACAGGGGAAGAAAGGTGGCTACACCTTC.

This chain joins TRBV24-1 and TRBJ1-1; 8 bases align to TRBD1. Trimming removed 2 bases from V and 2 bases from J; junction bases left unmatched: 3. The CDR3 spans 15 residues. CDR1 KGHDR and CDR2 SFDVKD come from the germline V gene. CDR3 coding DNA: TGTGCCACCAGTGATTCAACAGGGGGTAACACTGAAGCTTTCTTT. This encodes CATSDSTGGNTEAFF.

The rearrangement joins TRBV13 to TRBJ1-2, with D unresolved. Germline V gene lookup returns CDR1 PRHDT and CDR2 FYEKMQ (reference sequence). The CDR3 runs 12 residues. With 5 bases removed from V and 0 bases from J, the gap between germline ends came to 4 bases. The CDR3: CASSHPNYGYTF. As DNA, the CDR3 is TGTGCCAGCAGCCATCCTAACTATGGCTACACCTTC.

The chain carries TRBV7-2 and TRBJ1-2, with D unclear. The V end was cut by 6 bases, the J end by 2 bases, with 13 bases between. This CDR3 spans 14 amino acids. Germline-derived CDR1 and CDR2 are SGHTA and FQGNSA. As DNA, the CDR3 is TGTGCCAGCAGATCTCCCACGGGAAACTATGGCTACACCTTC. This sequence encodes CASRSPTGNYGYTF.

V is TRBV5-6 and J is TRBJ2-3; D uncertain. Trimming took off 4 bases at V and 6 bases at J, with 9 bases between the two ends. The CDR3 extends over 12 amino acids. CDR1 is SGHDT and CDR2 is YYEEEE in the germline V gene. The CDR3 DNA reads as TGTGCCAGCAGCCAGCGAAGGGATACGCAGTATTTT. Amino acid sequence: CASSQRRDTQYF.

This clone has only a few counts. The chain is built from TRBV19 and TRBJ2-5; TRBD1 might be the D (5 bases). V was shortened by 4 bases and J by 1 base, with 19 bases between the two germline ends. Germline CDR1 is LNHDA and CDR2 is SQIVND (reference sequence). The CDR3 consists of 17 residues. CDR3 nucleotide sequence: TGTGCCAGTAGTACAGGTTACAAGGGGAAGATCCAAGAGACCCAGTACTTC. Its protein is CASSTGYKGKIQETQYF.

The V call is TRBV23-1, the J call TRBJ1-1, with D possibly matching TRBD1 (6 bases). TRBV23-1 falls under the ORF class, with uncertain function. CDR3 size: 16 residues. V lost 0 bases and J lost 0, with 11 bases in between. The CDR3 here is CASSQSVRTVNTEAFF. Here the CDR3 DNA reads TGCGCCAGCAGTCAATCGGTCCGGACAGTGAACACTGAAGCTTTCTTT.

The chain joins TRBV28 to TRBJ1-1; the D gene is possibly TRBD1 (5 bases). The CDR3 runs to 14 residues. V lost 6 bases and J lost 1, with 12 bases in between. Germline lookup yields CDR1 MDHEN and CDR2 SYDVKM. The CDR3 nucleotides read TGTGCCAGCAGACTGATACAGGAGAACACTGAAGCTTTCTTT. Its protein is CASRLIQENTEAFF.